The T cell receptor (beta chain) described here comes from a study of immune evolution from preneoplasia to lung adenocarcinoma listed by TCRdb under 2021. As for the study more broadly: The study combined immune gene expression, TCR sequencing and multiplex immunofluorescence to profile immune contexture across lung adenocarcinoma precursors and invasive adenocarcinoma. POLYSOLVER was used to infer class I HLA alleles from exome data, and LOHHLA was used to detect allele-specific HLA loss. Resected precursor lesions (AAH, AIS, MIA) and invasive adenocarcinomas were each compared against paired morphologically normal lung tissue. According to the study, roughly 100 samples were used for TCR sequencing. TCR sequencing data were obtained from about 46 patients. The immune data were integrated with whole exome sequencing and methylation data obtained from the same cohort of nodules. Sample size was determined by specimen availability and not by a prior power calculation. In total, the cohort included roughly 53 patients with pulmonary nodules, all of whom underwent surgical resection.

Regarding this clone: There is no known antigen for this receptor. No much larger clone exists at a distance of one base, and base qualities are not known.

Using the immunoSEQ hsTCRbeta Kit, TCR beta CDR3 regions were sequenced from DNA. Under the source paper's analysis protocol: The ImmunoSEQ Analyzer was used to analyse the TCR sequencing data. T cell clonality was calculated on productive rearrangements as 1 minus Pielou's evenness. The inverse Simpson index, applied to productive templates, was used to measure T cell diversity. T cell density was expressed as TCR beta template counts normalized to usable DNA, with usable DNA estimated by amplifying and sequencing housekeeping genes. Two-sided Kruskal-Wallis tests were used to compare TCR metrics between histologic stages. In TCRdb, the immuneACCESS table is reduced to in-frame sequences with V and J assigned. These tables do not hold every clone; where another copy was compared, an unresolved V gene accounts for under half, and the others remain unexplained. Clone size and V and J calls were adopted from that table, with D and trimming inferred from the DNA. In all, the sample holds approximately 11,000 clones, and over 70% of those were seen once. Jointly, the top ten make up roughly 30% of the sample.

What the authors observed across the whole study: Top T cell clone frequencies were highest in normal lung and appeared to decrease progressively from AAH through AIS, MIA and invasive adenocarcinoma. Because every patient came from Japan and China, how well the results apply to Western populations was uncertain. The findings rested on association rather than direct causation, and larger cohorts with long-term follow-up and longitudinal biopsies were considered necessary. Normal lung showed the highest clonality, whereas later-stage lesions appeared to have higher T cell density and diversity but lower clonality.

Deletion took 8 bases off V and 2 bases off J, with a span of 10 bases between the germline ends. From a lookup of the germline V gene, CDR1 and CDR2 are MNHEY and SVGAGI. The CDR3 goes from the cysteine to the phenylalanine over 12 residues. Here the CDR3 DNA is all that survives: 36 bases in frame from base 1. Resection was performed on patients in Japan or China between about 2013 and 2017. Two lung cancer pathologists independently confirmed the histologic diagnosis of each case on H&E slides. The AllPrep DNA/RNA FFPE Kit was used to isolate DNA from FFPE tissue. The sequenced sample consisted of FFPE normal lung tissue adjacent to the tumor. This receptor was obtained from a person in their sixties with lung adenocarcinoma. Some clones in this sample may be carry-over from other donors' samples. This chain joins TRBV6-5 to TRBJ2-7, with the D gene uncertain. The nucleotides are TGTGCCAGCGGGCGTTCGGCCTACGAGCAGTACTTC. It translates to CASGRSAYEQYF.